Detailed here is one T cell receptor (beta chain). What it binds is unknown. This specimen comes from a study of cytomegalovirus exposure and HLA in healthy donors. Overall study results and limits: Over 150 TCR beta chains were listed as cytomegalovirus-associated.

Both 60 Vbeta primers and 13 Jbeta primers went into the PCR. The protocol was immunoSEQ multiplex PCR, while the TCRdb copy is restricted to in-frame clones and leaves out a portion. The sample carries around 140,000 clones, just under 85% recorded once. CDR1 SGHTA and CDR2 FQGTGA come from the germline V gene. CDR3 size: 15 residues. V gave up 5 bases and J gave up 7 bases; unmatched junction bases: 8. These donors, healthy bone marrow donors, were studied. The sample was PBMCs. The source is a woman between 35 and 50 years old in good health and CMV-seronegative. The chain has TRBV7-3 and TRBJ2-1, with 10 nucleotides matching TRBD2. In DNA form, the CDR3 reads TGTGCCAGCAGCCGTAGAGCGGGAGGGTCAAATGAGCAGTTCTTC. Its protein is CASSRRAGGSNEQFF.